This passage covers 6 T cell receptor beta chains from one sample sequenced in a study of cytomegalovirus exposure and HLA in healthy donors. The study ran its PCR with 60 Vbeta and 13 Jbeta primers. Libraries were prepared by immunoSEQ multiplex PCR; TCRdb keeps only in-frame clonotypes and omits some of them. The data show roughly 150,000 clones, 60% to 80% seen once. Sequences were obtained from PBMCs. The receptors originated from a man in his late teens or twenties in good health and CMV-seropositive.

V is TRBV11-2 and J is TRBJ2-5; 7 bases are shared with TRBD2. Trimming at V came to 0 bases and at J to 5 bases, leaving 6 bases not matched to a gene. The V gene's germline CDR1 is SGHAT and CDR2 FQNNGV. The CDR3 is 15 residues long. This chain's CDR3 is CASSLERLAGETQYF. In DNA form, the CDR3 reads TGTGCCAGCAGCTTAGAACGACTAGCCGGGGAGACCCAGTACTTC.

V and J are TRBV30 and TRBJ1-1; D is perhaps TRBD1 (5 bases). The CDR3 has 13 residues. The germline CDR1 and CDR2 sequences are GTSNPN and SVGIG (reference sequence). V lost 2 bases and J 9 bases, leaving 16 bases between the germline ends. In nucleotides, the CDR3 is TGTGCCTGGAGTCTAAGCTTGGGGCTACAAGCTTTCTTT. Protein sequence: CAWSLSLGLQAFF.

CDR3 region: CASSSGTGGTSYGYTF. The CDR3 DNA sequence: TGCGCCAGCAGCTCTGGGACAGGGGGCACTTCCTATGGCTACACCTTC. J is TRBJ1-2 and V is TRBV5-1; 12 nucleotides agree with TRBD1. The CDR3 is 16 residues long. J gave up 4 bases and V 3 bases, and 7 bases lay outside the gene matches. Looked up from germline, CDR1 is SGHRS and CDR2 is YFSETQ. Looking up the rest from reference TRBV5-1 and TRBJ1-2 gives the full variable domain: KAGVTQTPRYLIKTRGQQVTLSCSPISGHRSVSWYQQTPGQGLQFLFEYFSETQRNKGNFPGRFSGRQFSNSRSEMNVSTLELGDSALYLCASSSGTGGTSYGYTFGSGTRLTVV.

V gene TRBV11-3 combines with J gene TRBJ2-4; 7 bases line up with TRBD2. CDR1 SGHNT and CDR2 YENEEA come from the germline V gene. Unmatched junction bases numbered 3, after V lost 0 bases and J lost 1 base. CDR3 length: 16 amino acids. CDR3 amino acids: CASSLDGGVAKNIQYF. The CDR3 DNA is TGTGCCAGCAGCTTAGATGGGGGGGTGGCCAAAAACATTCAGTACTTC.

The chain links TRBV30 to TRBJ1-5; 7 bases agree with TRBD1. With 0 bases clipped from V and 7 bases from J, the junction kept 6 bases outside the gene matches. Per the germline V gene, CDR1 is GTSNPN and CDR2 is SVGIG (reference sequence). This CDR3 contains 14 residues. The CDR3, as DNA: TGTGCCTGGAGTGTCTCAGGGGGTAGCCAGCCCCAGCATTTT. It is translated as CAWSVSGGSQPQHF.

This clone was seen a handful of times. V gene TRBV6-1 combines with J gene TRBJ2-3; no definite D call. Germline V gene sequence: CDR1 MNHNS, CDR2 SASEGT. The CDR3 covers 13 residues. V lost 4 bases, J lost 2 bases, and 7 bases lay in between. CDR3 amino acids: CASSVPNTDTQYF. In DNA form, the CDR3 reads TGTGCCAGCAGTGTACCTAACACAGATACGCAGTATTTT.